These T cell receptor beta chains were read from a single sample in a study of blood T cell repertoires in COVID-19. Method: immunoSEQ multiplex PCR; TCRdb's copy keeps in-frame clones and lacks some. Here the sample spans approximately 36,000 clones, nearly 90% being singletons. The source material was peripheral blood. The receptors come from a human donor in a cohort sampled during active COVID-19. Both conserved end residues are part of each CDR3. Fields, in order: clone size, V gene, D gene, J gene, CDR3 DNA, CDR3 protein. The D gene is left open where the match is weak. Size tells how often a clone was seen (once, few, many) or the class of an expanded clone, and some rows leave it out.

>few|TRBV19|NA|TRBJ2-7
TGTGCCAGTAGTAACGGTCCCTACGAGCAGTACTTC
CASSNGPYEQYF
>NA|TRBV5-1|NA|TRBJ1-1
TGCGCCAGCAGCTCGGACCAACAGGGTCCGAACACTGAAGCTTTCTTT
CASSSDQQGPNTEAFF
>NA|TRBV10-3|NA|TRBJ2-7
TGTGCCATCAGTGAGTCTCAGGACTTCTACGAGCAGTACTTC
CAISESQDFYEQYF
>NA|TRBV7-3|TRBD1|TRBJ2-7
TGTGCCAGCAGCCCAGGGGGCAGCTCCTACGAGCAGTACTTC
CASSPGGSSYEQYF
>few|TRBV5-7|NA|TRBJ2-5
TGTGCCAGCAGCTTGGCCAAGGACGACCGGGGGGCAGAGACCCAGTACTTC
CASSLAKDDRGAETQYF
>NA|TRBV18|NA|TRBJ1-5
TGTGCCAGCTCACGGACAGATAGCAATCAGCCCCAGCATTTT
CASSRTDSNQPQHF
>NA|TRBV3-1/TRBV3-2|TRBD2|TRBJ2-3
TGTGCCAGCAGACGGGGGGGAGGTACAGATACGCAGTATTTT
CASRRGGGTDTQYF
>NA|TRBV19|NA|TRBJ2-5
TGTGCCAGTAGTCTCTACAGGGTAGGGGGAGAGACCCAGTACTTC
CASSLYRVGGETQYF
>NA|TRBV5-4|TRBD2|TRBJ2-1
TGTGCCAGCAGCTTGTCACTAGCGGGCTCCTACAATGAGCAGTTCTTC
CASSLSLAGSYNEQFF
>NA|TRBV6-5|TRBD1|TRBJ1-2
TGTGCCACCGAGAGCAGGGGGCGCAATGGCTACACCTTC
CATESRGRNGYTF
>NA|TRBV6-1|TRBD1|TRBJ2-1
TGTGCCAGCAGTGAAGAGACAGGGGCAATTTACAATGAGCAGTTCTTC
CASSEETGAIYNEQFF
>NA|TRBV5-1|TRBD1|TRBJ2-7
TGCGCCAGCAAAGGAAGGACAGGGGGCGCCTACGAGCAGTACTTC
CASKGRTGGAYEQYF
>NA|TRBV18|NA|TRBJ1-1
TGTGCCAGCTCACCTTTTCAGGGTGGGACTGAAGCTTTCTTT
CASSPFQGGTEAFF
>NA|TRBV6-1|NA|TRBJ1-5
TGTGCCAGCAGTGAACTTGCGGGGGCAAGCAATCAGCCCCAGCATTTT
CASSELAGASNQPQHF
>NA|TRBV7-9|TRBD2|TRBJ2-5
TGTGCCAGCAGCAAGCCCCTAGCGGGGGGAGAGACCCAGTACTTC
CASSKPLAGGETQYF
>NA|TRBV5-5|TRBD1|TRBJ1-6
TGTGCCAGCAGCCTCCAGGACAGGGAGGGTTCACCCCTCCACTTT
CASSLQDREGSPLHF
>NA|TRBV3-1/TRBV3-2|NA|TRBJ1-2
TGTGCCAGCAGCCAAGTGCTGCAGGGCGGTGACTATGGCTACACCTTC
CASSQVLQGGDYGYTF
>once|TRBV7-3|NA|TRBJ1-6
TGTGCCAGCAGTCGTGGCCCCAGTGGTTCACCCCTCCACTTT
CASSRGPSGSPLHF
>few|TRBV23-1|NA|TRBJ2-7
TGCGCCAGCAACAGGTCGAAAAGCCACTACGAGCAGTACTTC
CASNRSKSHYEQYF
>NA|TRBV28|NA|TRBJ1-4
TGTGCCAGCACCCTACTGCCTAATGAAAAACTGTTTTTT
CASTLLPNEKLFF
>NA|TRBV10-3|TRBD1|TRBJ2-2
TGTGCCATCAGCGGGACAGGTTCGAACACCGGGGAGCTGTTTTTT
CAISGTGSNTGELFF
>NA|TRBV5-4|TRBD2|TRBJ2-7
TGTGCCAGCAGCTTGATGGGGACTAAGGGCGAGCAGTACTTC
CASSLMGTKGEQYF
>NA|TRBV18|TRBD1|TRBJ1-4
TGTGCCAGCTCACCACCTGGGCCAGGGGGGAGTACTAATGAAAAACTGTTTTTT
CASSPPGPGGSTNEKLFF
>NA|TRBV10-3|TRBD2|TRBJ2-1
TGTGCCATCAGTGTGGGCCAGCGGGGGTACAATGAGCAGTTCTTC
CAISVGQRGYNEQFF
>NA|TRBV29-1|NA|TRBJ1-6
TGCAGCGTACTAGCACTCGGATCCCTCCACTTT
CSVLALGSLHF
>NA|TRBV27|TRBD2|TRBJ2-3
TGTGCCAGCAGTTTGGTAGCGGGGGGGCCTCTGGATACGCAGTATTTT
CASSLVAGGPLDTQYF
>few|TRBV27|TRBD1|TRBJ2-5
TGTGCCAGCAGTTTAACCGGGACAGTTAGGGAGACCCAGTACTTC
CASSLTGTVRETQYF
>NA|TRBV18|NA|TRBJ1-4
TGTGCCAGCTCACCAAGGGGAACTGAAAAACTGTTTTTT
CASSPRGTEKLFF
>few|TRBV4-1|TRBD1|TRBJ1-4
TGCGCCAGCAGCCAAGAACAGGGGACGTACAGGCTTAATGAAAAACTGTTTTTT
CASSQEQGTYRLNEKLFF
>NA|TRBV2|TRBD1|TRBJ1-3
TGTGCCAGCAGTCCTCTACAGGGGGCGAAAAACACCATATATTTT
CASSPLQGAKNTIYF
>once|TRBV6-1|NA|TRBJ2-7
TGTGCCAGCAGTGAAAGTTTTAGCAGGGGCCCTATTTACTACGAGCAGTACTTC
CASSESFSRGPIYYEQYF
>NA|TRBV4-1|NA|TRBJ2-5
TGCGCCAGCAGCCCCCCGGCCCGCTCGGGGACCCAGTACTTC
CASSPPARSGTQYF